A single sample is the source of the 5 T cell receptor beta chains below, sequenced in a study of blood T cell repertoires in COVID-19 (dated by TCRdb to the early 2020s). The library was generated by the immunoSEQ multiplex PCR assay. Held by TCRdb, this immuneACCESS table contains in-frame sequences only and omits some clones. Under half of the omission traces to an unresolved V gene where checked; the cause of the rest is unknown. The sample profile shows approximately 150,000 clones; 81% of them were found once. Jointly, the top ten make up 7.5% to 9% of the sample. The sample comprised peripheral blood. The receptors stem from a human donor in a cohort sampled during active COVID-19.

V gene TRBV7-2 combines with J gene TRBJ2-7; TRBD2 might be the D (5 bases). The germline V and J ends were trimmed by 1 base and 5 bases, with 9 bases remaining between them. CDR1 and CDR2 from the germline V gene are SGHTA and FQGNSA. This CDR3 has 13 amino acids. The CDR3: CASSLVPGNEQYF. CDR3 in DNA: TGTGCCAGCAGCTTAGTACCGGGGAACGAGCAGTACTTC.

The chain has TRBV28 and TRBJ2-5, with D possibly being TRBD1 (6 bases). The CDR3 contains 13 residues. CDR1 is MDHEN and CDR2 is SYDVKM in the germline V gene. V gave up 6 bases and J gave up 2 bases, with 10 bases separating them. CDR3: CASRQGLQETQYF. CDR3 DNA: TGTGCCAGCAGGCAGGGGCTACAAGAGACCCAGTACTTC.

V and J are TRBV19 and TRBJ1-1; maybe TRBD1 (5 bases). The CDR3 covers 13 residues. The V gene lost 7 bases and the J gene lost 9 bases, with 18 bases spanning the gap. Germline V gives CDR1 LNHDA, CDR2 SQIVND (reference sequence). The CDR3: CASTPGGGTKAFF. In DNA form, the CDR3 reads TGTGCCAGTACCCCAGGAGGCGGGACGAAAGCTTTCTTT.

This clone has only one observation. The genes are TRBV18 and TRBJ2-2; the D is unclear. CDR1 and CDR2 from the germline V gene are KGHSH and LQKENI. V was pared by 8 bases and J by 3 bases, with 13 bases between. The CDR3 totals 14 residues. CDR3 region: CASIQSLDTGELFF. The CDR3 bases are TGTGCCAGCATACAGTCGCTGGACACCGGGGAGCTGTTTTTT.

This clone occurred a few times. The chain employs TRBV23-1 and TRBJ2-1; tentatively, D is TRBD1 (5 bases). TRBV23-1 is assigned to the ORF class and has an uncertain function. Trimming removed 2 bases at V and 8 bases at J, with 7 bases between. The CDR3 has 12 residues. CDR3 region: CASSQKGYEQFF. DNA for the CDR3: TGCGCCAGCAGTCAAAAGGGGTATGAGCAGTTCTTC.